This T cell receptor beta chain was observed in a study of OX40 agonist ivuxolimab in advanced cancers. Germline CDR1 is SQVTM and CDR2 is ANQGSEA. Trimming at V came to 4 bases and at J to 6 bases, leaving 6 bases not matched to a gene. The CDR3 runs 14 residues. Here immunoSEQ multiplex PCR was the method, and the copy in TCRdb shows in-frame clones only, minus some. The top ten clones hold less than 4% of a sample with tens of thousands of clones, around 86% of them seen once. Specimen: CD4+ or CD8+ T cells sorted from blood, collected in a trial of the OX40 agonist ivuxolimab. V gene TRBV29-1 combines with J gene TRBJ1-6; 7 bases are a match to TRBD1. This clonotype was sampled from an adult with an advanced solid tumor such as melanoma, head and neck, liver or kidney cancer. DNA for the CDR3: TGCAGCGTTGCCGTACAGGGGCCTAATTCACCCCTCCACTTT. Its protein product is CSVAVQGPNSPLHF.